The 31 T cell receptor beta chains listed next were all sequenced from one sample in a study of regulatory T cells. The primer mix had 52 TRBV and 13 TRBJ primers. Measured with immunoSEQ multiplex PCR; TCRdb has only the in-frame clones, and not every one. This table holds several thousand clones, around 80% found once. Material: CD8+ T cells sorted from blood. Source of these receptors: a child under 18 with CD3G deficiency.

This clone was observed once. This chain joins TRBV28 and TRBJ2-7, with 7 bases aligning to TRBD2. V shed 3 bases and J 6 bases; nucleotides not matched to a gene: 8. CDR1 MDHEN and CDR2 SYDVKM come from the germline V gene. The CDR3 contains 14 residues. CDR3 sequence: CASSLRGREGEQYF. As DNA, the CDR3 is TGTGCCAGCAGTTTGCGAGGGAGGGAGGGCGAGCAGTACTTC.

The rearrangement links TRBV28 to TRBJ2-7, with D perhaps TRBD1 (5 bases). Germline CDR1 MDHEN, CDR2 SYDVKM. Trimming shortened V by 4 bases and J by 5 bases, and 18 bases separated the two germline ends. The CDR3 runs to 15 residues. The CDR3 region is CASSSPGQGRDEQYF. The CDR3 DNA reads TGTGCCAGCAGTTCCCCAGGGCAGGGAAGGGACGAGCAGTACTTC. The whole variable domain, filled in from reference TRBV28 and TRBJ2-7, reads DVKVTQSSRYLVKRTGEKVFLECVQDMDHENMFWYRQDPGLGLRLIYFSYDVKMKEKGDIPEGYSVSREKKERFSLILESASTNQTSMYLCASSSPGQGRDEQYFGPGTRLTVT.

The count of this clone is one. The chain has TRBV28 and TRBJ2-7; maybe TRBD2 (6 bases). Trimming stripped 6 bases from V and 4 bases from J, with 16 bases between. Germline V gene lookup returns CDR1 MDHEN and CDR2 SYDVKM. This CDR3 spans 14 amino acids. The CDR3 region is CASSSRGRGYEQYF. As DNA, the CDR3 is TGTGCCAGCAGCTCCCGCGGGCGGGGTTACGAGCAGTACTTC. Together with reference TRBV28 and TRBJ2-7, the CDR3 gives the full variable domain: DVKVTQSSRYLVKRTGEKVFLECVQDMDHENMFWYRQDPGLGLRLIYFSYDVKMKEKGDIPEGYSVSREKKERFSLILESASTNQTSMYLCASSSRGRGYEQYFGPGTRLTVT.

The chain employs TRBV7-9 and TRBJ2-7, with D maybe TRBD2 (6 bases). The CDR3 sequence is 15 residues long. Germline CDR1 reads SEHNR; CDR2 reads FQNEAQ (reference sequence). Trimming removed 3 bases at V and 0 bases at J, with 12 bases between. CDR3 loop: CASSLGGGSSYEQYF. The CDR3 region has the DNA TGTGCCAGCAGCTTGGGCGGAGGGAGCTCCTACGAGCAGTACTTC. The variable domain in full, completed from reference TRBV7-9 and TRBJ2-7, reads DTGVSQNPRHKITKRGQNVTFRCDPISEHNRLYWYRQTLGQGPEFLTYFQNEAQLEKSRLLSDRFSAERPKGSFSTLEIQRTEQGDSAMYLCASSLGGGSSYEQYFGPGTRLTVT.

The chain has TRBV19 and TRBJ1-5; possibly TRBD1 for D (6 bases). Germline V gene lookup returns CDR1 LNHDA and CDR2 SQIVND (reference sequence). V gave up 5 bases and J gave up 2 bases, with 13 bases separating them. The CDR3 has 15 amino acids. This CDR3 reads CASSEGGSRNQPQHF. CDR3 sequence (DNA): TGTGCCAGTAGTGAGGGGGGAAGTCGCAATCAGCCCCAGCATTTT.

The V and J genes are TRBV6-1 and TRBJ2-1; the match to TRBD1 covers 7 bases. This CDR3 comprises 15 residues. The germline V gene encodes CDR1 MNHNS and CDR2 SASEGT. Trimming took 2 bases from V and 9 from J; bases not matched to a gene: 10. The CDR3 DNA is TGTGCCAGCAGTGAACCAAAAAAGGGGGCGGGTGAGCAGTTCTTC. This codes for CASSEPKKGAGEQFF.

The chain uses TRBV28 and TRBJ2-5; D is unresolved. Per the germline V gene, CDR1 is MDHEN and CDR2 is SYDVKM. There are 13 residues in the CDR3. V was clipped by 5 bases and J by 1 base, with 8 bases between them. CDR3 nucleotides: TGTGCCAGCAGTCGCGAGGCCCAAGAGACCCAGTACTTC. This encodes CASSREAQETQYF.

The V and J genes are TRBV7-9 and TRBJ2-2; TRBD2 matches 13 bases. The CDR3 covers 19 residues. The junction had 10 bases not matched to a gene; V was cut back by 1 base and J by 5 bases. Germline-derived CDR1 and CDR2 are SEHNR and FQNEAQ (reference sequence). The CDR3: CASSLVTGLAGKRTGELFF. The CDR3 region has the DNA TGTGCCAGCAGCTTAGTCACGGGACTAGCGGGGAAGAGAACCGGGGAGCTGTTTTTT.

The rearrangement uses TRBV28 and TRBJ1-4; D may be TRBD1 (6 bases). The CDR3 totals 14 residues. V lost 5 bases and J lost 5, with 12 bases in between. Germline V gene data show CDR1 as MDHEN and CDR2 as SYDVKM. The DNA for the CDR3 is TGTGCCAGCAGTCCCAGGGGTGGGAATGAAAAACTGTTTTTT. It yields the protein CASSPRGGNEKLFF. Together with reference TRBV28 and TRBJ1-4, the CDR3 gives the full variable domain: DVKVTQSSRYLVKRTGEKVFLECVQDMDHENMFWYRQDPGLGLRLIYFSYDVKMKEKGDIPEGYSVSREKKERFSLILESASTNQTSMYLCASSPRGGNEKLFFGSGTQLSVL.

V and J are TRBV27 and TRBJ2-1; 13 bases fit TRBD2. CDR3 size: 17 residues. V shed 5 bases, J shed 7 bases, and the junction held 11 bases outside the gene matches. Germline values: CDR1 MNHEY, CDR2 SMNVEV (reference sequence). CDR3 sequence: CASSPGLAGASGNEQFF. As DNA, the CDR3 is TGTGCCAGCAGTCCCGGACTAGCGGGAGCTTCGGGGAATGAGCAGTTCTTC.

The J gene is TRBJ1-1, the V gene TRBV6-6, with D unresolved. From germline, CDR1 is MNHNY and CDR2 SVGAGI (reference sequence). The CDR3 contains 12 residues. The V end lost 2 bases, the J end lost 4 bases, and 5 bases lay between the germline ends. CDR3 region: CASSYGGTEAFF. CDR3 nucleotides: TGTGCCAGCAGTTACGGAGGCACTGAAGCTTTCTTT.

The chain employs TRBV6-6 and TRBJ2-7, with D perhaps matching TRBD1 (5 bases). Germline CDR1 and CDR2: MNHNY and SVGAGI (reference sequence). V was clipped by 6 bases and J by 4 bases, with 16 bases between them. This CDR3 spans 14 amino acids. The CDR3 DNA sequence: TGTGCCAGCAGCCCCGGCAGGGTGCCGTACGAGCAGTACTTC. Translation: CASSPGRVPYEQYF.

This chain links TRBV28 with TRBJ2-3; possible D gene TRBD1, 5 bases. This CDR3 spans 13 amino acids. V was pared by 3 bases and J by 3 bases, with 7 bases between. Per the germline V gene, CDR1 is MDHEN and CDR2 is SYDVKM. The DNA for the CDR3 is TGTGCCAGCAGTTTTCAGGGTACAGATACGCAGTATTTT. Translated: CASSFQGTDTQYF.

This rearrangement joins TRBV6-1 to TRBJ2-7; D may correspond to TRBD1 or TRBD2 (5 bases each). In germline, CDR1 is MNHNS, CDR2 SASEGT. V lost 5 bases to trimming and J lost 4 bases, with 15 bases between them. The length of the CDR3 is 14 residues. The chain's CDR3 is CASSPRGPPYEQYF. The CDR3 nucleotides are TGTGCCAGCAGTCCCCGGGGACCTCCTTACGAGCAGTACTTC.

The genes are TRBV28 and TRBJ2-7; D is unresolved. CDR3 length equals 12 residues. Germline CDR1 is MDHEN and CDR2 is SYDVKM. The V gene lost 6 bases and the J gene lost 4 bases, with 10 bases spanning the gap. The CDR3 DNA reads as TGTGCCAGCAGCTCGCTTTATTACGAGCAGTACTTC. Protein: CASSSLYYEQYF.

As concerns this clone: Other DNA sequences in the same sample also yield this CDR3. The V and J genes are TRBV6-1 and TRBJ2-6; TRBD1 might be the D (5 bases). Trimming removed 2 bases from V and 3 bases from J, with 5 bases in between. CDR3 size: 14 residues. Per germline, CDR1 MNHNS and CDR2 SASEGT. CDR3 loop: CASSERGGANVLTF. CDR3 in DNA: TGTGCCAGCAGTGAAAGGGGTGGGGCCAACGTCCTGACTTTC.

The CDR3 DNA follows: TGTGCCAGCAGTGAAGGGCTAGCGGGACCCATGGCCTACGAGCAGTACTTC. It translates to CASSEGLAGPMAYEQYF. The chain uses TRBV6-1 and TRBJ2-7; 9 bases agree with TRBD2. The CDR3 sequence is 17 residues long. Germline trimming cut 1 base from V and 2 bases from J; bases unmatched to any gene: 9. The germline CDR1 and CDR2 sequences are MNHNS and SASEGT.

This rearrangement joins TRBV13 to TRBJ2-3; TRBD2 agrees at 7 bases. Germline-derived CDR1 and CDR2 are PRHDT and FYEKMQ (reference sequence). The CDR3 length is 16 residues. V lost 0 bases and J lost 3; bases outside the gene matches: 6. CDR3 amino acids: CASSLGAGSTTDTQYF. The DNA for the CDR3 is TGTGCCAGCAGCTTAGGAGCGGGATCGACGACAGATACGCAGTATTTT. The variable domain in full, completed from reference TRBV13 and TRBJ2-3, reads AAGVIQSPRHLIKEKRETATLKCYPIPRHDTVYWYQQGPGQDPQFLISFYEKMQSDKGSIPDRFSAQQFSDYHSELNMSSLELGDSALYFCASSLGAGSTTDTQYFGPGTRLTVL.

As DNA, the CDR3 is TGTGCCAGTTTTGGCCTGAACGGCTACACCTTC. This gives the protein CASFGLNGYTF. This chain connects TRBV19 to TRBJ1-2; no definite D call. Germline V lookup: CDR1 LNHDA, CDR2 SQIVND (reference sequence). CDR3 size: 11 residues. Trimming removed 8 bases from V and 8 bases from J, with 12 bases in between.

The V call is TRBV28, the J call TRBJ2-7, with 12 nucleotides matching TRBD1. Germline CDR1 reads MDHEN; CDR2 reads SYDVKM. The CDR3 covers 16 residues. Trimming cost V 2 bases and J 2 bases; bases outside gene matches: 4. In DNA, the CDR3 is TGTGCCAGCAGTTTACGTGGGACAGGGGGCCCCTACGAGCAGTACTTC. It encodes CASSLRGTGGPYEQYF.

The CDR3 DNA reads TGCGCCAGCAGCTTGGTCGGGGGAGAGGGCGGTGAGCAGTTCTTC. Protein sequence: CASSLVGGEGGEQFF. The rearrangement uses TRBV5-1 and TRBJ2-1; the D gene is possibly TRBD2 (6 bases). The CDR3 is 15 amino acids. The V gene's germline CDR1 is SGHRS and CDR2 YFSETQ. Trimming cost V 0 bases and J 9 bases, with 16 bases left between them.

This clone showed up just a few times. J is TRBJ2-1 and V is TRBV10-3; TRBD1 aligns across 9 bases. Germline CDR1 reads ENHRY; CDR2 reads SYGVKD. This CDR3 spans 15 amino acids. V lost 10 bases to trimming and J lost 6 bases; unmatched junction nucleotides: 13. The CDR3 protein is CATGTGRERANEQFF. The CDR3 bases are TGTGCCACGGGGACAGGGAGAGAGCGGGCCAATGAGCAGTTCTTC.

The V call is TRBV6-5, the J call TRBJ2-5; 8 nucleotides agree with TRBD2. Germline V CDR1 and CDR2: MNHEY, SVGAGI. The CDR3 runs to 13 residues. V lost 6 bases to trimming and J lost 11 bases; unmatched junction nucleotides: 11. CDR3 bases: TGTGCCAGCAGCCCCACTAGCGGTTCTAAGCAGTACTTC. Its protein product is CASSPTSGSKQYF.

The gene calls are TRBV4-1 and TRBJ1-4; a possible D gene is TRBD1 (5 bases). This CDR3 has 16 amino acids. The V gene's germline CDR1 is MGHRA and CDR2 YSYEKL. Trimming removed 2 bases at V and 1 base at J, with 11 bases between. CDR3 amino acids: CASSQRGGRTNEKLFF. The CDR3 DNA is TGCGCCAGCAGCCAAAGGGGAGGAAGAACTAATGAAAAACTGTTTTTT.

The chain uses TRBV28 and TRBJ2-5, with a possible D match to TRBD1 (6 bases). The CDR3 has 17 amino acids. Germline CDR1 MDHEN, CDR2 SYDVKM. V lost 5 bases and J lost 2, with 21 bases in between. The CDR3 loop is CASSLSRYRASQETQYF. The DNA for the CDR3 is TGTGCCAGCAGTCTTTCTAGGTACAGGGCCTCTCAAGAGACCCAGTACTTC.

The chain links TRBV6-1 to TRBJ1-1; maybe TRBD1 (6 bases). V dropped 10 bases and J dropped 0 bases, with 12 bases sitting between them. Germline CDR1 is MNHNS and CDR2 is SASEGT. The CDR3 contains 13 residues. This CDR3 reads CATGQILNTEAFF. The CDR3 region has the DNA TGTGCCACCGGACAGATTTTGAACACTGAAGCTTTCTTT.

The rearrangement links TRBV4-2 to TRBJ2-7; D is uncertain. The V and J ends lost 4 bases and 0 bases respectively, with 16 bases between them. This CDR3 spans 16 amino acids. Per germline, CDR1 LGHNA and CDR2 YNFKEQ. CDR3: CASSPLPGRSSYEQYF. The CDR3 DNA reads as TGTGCCAGCAGCCCACTCCCCGGACGGTCCTCCTACGAGCAGTACTTC.

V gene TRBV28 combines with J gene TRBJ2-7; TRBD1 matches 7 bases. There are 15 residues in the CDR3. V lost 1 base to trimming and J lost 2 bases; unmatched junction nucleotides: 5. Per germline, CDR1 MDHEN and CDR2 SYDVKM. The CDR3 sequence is CASSLFRQGPYEQYF. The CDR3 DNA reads TGTGCCAGCAGTTTATTTCGACAGGGACCCTACGAGCAGTACTTC.

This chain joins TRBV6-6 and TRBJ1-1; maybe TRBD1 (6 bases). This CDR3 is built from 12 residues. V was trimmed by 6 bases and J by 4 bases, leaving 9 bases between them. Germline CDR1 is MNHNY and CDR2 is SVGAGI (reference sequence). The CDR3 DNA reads TGTGCCAGCAGACAGGGTTCCACTGAAGCTTTCTTT. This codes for CASRQGSTEAFF.

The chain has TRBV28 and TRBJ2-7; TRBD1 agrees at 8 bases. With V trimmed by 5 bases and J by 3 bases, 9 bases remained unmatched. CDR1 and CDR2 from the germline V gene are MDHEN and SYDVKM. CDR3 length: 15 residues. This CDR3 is CASSPRTGLGYEQYF. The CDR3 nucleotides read TGTGCCAGCAGTCCACGGACAGGGCTGGGCTACGAGCAGTACTTC.

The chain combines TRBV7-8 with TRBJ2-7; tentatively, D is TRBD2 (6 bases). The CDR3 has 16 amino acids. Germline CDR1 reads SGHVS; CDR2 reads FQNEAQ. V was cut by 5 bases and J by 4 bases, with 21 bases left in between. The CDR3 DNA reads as TGTGCCAGCAGCCCACGGGACGGGGGACTCCTTTACGAGCAGTACTTC. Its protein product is CASSPRDGGLLYEQYF.